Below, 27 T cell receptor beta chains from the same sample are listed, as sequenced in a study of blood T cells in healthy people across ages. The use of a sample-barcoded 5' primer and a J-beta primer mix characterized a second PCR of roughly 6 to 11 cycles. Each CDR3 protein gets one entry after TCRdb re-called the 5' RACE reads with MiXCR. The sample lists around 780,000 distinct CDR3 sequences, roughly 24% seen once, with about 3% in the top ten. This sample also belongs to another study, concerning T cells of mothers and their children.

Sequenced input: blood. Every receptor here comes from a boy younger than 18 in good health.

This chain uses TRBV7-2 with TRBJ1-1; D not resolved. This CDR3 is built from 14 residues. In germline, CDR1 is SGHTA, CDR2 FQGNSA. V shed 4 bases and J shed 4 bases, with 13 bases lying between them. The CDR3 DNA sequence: TGTGCCAGCAGCTATACAAACCCGGCCACTGAAGCTTTCTTT. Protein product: CASSYTNPATEAFF.

The CDR3 sequence is CASSDGQFEETQYF. CDR3 in DNA: TGTGCCAGCAGTGACGGACAGTTCGAGGAGACCCAGTACTTC. V usage is TRBV2 and J usage is TRBJ2-5; D perhaps matches TRBD1 (6 bases). The CDR3 totals 14 residues. Germline assignment: CDR1 SNHLY and CDR2 FYNNEI. With 3 bases removed from V and 5 bases from J, the gap between germline ends came to 13 bases.

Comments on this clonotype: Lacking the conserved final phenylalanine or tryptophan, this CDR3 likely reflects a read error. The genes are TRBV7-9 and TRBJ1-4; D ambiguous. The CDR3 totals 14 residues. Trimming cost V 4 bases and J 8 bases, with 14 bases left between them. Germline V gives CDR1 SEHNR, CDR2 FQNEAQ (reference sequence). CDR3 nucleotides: TGTGCCAGCAGCTACCACGAGGTCGAGGAAAAACTGTTTTCT. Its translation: CASSYHEVEEKLFS.

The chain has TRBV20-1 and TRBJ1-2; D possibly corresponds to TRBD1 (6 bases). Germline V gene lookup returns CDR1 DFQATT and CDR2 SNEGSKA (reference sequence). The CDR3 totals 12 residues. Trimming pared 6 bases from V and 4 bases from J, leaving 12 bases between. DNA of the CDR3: TGCAGTGCCGAACAGGGCCCCTATGGCTACACCTTC. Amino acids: CSAEQGPYGYTF.

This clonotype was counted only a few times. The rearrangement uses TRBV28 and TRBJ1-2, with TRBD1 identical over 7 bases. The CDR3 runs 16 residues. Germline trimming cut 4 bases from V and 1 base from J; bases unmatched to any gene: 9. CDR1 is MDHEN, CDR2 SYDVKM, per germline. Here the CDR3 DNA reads TGTGCCAGCAGTTCACCACAGGGGACCTTTAACTATGGCTACACCTTC. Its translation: CASSSPQGTFNYGYTF.

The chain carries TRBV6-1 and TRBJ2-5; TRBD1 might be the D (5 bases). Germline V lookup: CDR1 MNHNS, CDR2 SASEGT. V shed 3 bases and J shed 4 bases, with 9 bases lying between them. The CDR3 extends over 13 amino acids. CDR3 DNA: TGTGCCAGCAGTGATGACAGAATAGAGACCCAGTACTTC. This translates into CASSDDRIETQYF.

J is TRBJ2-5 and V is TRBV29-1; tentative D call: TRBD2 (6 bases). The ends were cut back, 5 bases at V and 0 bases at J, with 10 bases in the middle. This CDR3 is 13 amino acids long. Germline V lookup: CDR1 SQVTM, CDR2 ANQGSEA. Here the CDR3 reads CSVPSAYQETQYF. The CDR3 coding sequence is TGCAGCGTTCCTAGCGCGTACCAAGAGACCCAGTACTTC.

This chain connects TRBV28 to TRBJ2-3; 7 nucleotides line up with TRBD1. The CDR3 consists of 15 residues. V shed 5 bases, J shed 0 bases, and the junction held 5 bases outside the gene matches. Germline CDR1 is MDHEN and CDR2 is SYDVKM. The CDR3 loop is CASSNQGVSTDTQYF. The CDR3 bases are TGTGCCAGCAGTAATCAGGGGGTGAGCACAGATACGCAGTATTTT. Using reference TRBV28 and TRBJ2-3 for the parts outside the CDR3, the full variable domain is DVKVTQSSRYLVKRTGEKVFLECVQDMDHENMFWYRQDPGLGLRLIYFSYDVKMKEKGDIPEGYSVSREKKERFSLILESASTNQTSMYLCASSNQGVSTDTQYFGPGTRLTVL.

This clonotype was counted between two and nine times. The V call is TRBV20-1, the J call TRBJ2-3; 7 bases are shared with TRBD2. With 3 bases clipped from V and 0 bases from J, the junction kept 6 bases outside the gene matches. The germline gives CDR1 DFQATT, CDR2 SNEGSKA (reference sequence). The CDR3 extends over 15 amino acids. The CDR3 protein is CSASNPSGSTDTQYF. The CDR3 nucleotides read TGCAGTGCTAGCAACCCTAGCGGTAGCACAGATACGCAGTATTTT.

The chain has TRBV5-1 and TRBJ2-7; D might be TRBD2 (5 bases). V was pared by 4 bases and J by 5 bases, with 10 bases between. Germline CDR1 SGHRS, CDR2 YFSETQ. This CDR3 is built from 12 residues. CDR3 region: CASSQNGDEQYF. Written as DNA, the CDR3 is TGCGCCAGCAGCCAGAACGGGGACGAGCAGTACTTC.

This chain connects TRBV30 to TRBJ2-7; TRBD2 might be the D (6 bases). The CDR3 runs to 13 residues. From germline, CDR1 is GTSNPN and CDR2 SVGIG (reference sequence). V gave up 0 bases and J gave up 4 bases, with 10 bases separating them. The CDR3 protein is CAWSVGEDYEQYF. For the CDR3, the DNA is TGTGCCTGGAGTGTAGGGGAGGATTACGAGCAGTACTTC.

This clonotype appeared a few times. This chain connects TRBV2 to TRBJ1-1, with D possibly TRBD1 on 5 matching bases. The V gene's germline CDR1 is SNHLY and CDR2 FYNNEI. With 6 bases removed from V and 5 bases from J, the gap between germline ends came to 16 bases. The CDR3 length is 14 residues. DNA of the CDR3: TGTGCCAGCAGGGGACCCAGGGCGGGAACTGAAGCTTTCTTT. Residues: CASRGPRAGTEAFF.

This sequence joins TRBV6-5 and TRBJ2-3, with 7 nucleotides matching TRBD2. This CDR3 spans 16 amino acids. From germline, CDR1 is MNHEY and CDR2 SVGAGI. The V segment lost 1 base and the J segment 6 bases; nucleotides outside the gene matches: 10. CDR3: CASSYFTSEGPDTQYF. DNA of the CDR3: TGTGCCAGCAGTTACTTCACTAGCGAGGGCCCGGATACGCAGTATTTT.

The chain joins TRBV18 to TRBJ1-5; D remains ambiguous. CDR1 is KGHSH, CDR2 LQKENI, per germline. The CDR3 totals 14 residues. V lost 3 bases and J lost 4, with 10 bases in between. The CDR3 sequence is CASSPLEMNQPQHF. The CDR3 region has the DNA TGTGCCAGCTCACCGTTGGAAATGAATCAGCCCCAGCATTTT.

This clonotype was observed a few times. In DNA form, the CDR3 reads TGCAGCGTTGAGGGGTTCAAGATCACCGGCTACACCTTC. Protein: CSVEGFKITGYTF. The genes are TRBV29-1 and TRBJ1-2; no clear D. The germline V and J ends were trimmed by 3 bases and 8 bases, with 16 bases remaining between them. Looked up from germline, CDR1 is SQVTM and CDR2 is ANQGSEA. The CDR3 sequence is 13 residues long.

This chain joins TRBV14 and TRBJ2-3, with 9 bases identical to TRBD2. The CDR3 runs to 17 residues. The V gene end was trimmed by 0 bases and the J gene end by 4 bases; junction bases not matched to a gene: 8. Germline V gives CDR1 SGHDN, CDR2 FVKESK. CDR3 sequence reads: CASSQDRAGGRSDTQYF. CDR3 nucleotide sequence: TGTGCCAGCAGCCAAGATCGTGCGGGGGGGAGGTCAGATACGCAGTATTTT.

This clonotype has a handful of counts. The CDR3, as DNA: TGCGCCAGCAGCTTGGAAGGGACACTGGGCTACGAGCAGTACTTC. Amino acids: CASSLEGTLGYEQYF. The rearrangement links TRBV5-1 to TRBJ2-7, with a possible D match to TRBD1 (6 bases). Trimming removed 0 bases from V and 3 bases from J, with 13 bases in between. CDR3 length equals 15 residues. CDR1 is SGHRS, CDR2 YFSETQ, per germline.

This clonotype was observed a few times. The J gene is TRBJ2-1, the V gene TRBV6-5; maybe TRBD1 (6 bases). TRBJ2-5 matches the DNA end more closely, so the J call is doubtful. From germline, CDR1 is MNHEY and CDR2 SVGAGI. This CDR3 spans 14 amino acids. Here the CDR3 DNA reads TGTGCCAGCAGTTACGCTGGGGGCTGGGAGACCCAGTACTTC. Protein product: CASSYAGGWETQYF.

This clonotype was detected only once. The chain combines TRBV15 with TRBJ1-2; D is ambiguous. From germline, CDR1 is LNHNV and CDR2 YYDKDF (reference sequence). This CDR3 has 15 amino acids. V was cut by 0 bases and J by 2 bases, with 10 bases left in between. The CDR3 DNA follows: TGTGCCACCAGCAGAGATCTCGCGGGGAACTATGGCTACACCTTC. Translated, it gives CATSRDLAGNYGYTF.

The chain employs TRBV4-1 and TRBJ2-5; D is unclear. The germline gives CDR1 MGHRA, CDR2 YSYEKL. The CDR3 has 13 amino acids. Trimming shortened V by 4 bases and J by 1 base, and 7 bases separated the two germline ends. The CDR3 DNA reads TGCGCCAGCAGCCTCCGGATCCAAGAGACCCAGTACTTC. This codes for CASSLRIQETQYF.

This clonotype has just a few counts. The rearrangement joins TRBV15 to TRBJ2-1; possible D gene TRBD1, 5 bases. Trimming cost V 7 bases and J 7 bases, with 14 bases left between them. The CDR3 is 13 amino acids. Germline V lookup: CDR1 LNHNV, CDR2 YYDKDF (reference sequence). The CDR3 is CATKWQGRNEQFF. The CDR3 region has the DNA TGTGCCACCAAATGGCAGGGAAGGAATGAGCAGTTCTTC.

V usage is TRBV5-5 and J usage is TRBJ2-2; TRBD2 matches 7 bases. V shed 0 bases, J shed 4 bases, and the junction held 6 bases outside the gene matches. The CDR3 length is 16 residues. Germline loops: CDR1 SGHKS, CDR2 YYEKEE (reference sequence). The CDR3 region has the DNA TGTGCCAGCAGCTTGGTTGGGGGGGTGATCACCGGGGAGCTGTTTTTT. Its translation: CASSLVGGVITGELFF.

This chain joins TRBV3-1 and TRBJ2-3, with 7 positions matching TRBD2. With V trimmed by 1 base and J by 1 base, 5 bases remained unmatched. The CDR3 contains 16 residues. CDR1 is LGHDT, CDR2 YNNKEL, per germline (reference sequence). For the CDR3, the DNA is TGTGCCAGCAGCCAAGTACTGGCGGGGGGCACAGATACGCAGTATTTT. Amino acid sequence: CASSQVLAGGTDTQYF.

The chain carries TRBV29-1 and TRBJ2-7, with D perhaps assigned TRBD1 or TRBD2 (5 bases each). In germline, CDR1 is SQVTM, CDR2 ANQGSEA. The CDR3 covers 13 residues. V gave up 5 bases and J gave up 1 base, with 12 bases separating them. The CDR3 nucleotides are TGCAGCGTTTTCAGGGAGCGGTCCTACGAGCAGTACTTC. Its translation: CSVFRERSYEQYF.

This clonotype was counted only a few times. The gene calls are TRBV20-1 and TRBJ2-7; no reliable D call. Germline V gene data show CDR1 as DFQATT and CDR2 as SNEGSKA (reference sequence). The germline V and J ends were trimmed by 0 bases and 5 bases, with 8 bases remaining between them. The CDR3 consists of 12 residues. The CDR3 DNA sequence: TGCAGTGCTAGAGACCCCCTTAACGAGCAGTACTTC. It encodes CSARDPLNEQYF.

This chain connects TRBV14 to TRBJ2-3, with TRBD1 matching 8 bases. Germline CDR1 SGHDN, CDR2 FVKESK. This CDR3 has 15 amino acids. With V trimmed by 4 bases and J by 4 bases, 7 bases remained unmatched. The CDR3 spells CASSPDRDSSDTQYF. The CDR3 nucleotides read TGTGCCAGCAGCCCGGACAGGGACAGCTCAGATACGCAGTATTTT.

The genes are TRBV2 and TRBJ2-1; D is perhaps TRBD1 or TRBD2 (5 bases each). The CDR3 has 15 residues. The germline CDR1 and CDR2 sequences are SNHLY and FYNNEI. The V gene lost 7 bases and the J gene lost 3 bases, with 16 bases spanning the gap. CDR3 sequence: CASISLAGSYNEQFF. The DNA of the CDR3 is TGTGCCAGCATCTCCTTGGCAGGGAGCTACAATGAGCAGTTCTTC.